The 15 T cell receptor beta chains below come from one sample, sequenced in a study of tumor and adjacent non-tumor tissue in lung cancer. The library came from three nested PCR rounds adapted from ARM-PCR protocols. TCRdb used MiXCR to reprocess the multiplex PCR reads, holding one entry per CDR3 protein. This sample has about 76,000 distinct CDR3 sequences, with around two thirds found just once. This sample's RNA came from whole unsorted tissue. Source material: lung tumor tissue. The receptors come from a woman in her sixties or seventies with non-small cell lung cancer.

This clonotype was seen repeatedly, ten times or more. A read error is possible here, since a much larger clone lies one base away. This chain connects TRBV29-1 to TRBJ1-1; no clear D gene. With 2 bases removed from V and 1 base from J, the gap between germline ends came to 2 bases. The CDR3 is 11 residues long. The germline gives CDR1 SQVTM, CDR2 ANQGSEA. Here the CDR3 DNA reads TGCAGCGTTGAACGGAACACTGAAGCTTTCTTT. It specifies CSVERNTEAFF. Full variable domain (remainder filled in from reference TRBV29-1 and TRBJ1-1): SAVISQKPSRDICQRGTSLTIQCQVDSQVTMMFWYRQQPGQSLTLIATANQGSEATYESGFVIDKFPISRPNLTFSTLTVSNMSPEDSSIYLCSVERNTEAFFGQGTRLTVV.

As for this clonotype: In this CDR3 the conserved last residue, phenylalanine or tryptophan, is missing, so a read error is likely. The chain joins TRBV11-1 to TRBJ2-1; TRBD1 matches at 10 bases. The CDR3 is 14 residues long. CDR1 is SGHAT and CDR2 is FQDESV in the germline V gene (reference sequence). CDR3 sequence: CDSSGDRGPYEQFY. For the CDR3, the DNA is TGTGACAGCAGCGGAGACAGGGGGCCTTATGAGCAGTTCTAC.

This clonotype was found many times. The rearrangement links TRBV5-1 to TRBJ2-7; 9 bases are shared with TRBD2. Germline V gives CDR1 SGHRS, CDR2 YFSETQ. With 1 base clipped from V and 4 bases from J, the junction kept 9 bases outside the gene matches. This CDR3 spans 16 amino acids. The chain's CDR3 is CASSLLSSGDMYEQYF. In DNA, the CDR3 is TGCGCCAGCAGCTTGCTCTCTAGCGGGGACATGTACGAGCAGTACTTC.

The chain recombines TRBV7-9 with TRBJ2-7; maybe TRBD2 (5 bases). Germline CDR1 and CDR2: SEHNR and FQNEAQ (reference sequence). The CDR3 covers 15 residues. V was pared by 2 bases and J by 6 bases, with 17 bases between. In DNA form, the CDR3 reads TGTGCCAGCAGCTTAACTGTGGACTCCACCCCCGAGCAGTACTTC. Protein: CASSLTVDSTPEQYF.

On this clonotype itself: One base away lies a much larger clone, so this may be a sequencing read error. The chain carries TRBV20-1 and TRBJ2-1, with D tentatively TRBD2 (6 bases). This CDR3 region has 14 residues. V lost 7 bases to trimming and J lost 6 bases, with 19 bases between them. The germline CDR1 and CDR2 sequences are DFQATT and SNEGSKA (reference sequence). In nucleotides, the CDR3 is TGCAGTGAGGTCAGCGGGCCCGAACTCAATGAGCAGTTCTTC. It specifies CSEVSGPELNEQFF.

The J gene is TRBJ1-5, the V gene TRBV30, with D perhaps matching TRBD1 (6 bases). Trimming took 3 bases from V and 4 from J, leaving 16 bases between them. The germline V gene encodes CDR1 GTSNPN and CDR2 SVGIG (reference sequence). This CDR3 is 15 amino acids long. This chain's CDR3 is CAWRHRERRNQPQHF. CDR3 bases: TGTGCCTGGAGGCACAGGGAGAGGAGGAATCAGCCCCAGCATTTT.

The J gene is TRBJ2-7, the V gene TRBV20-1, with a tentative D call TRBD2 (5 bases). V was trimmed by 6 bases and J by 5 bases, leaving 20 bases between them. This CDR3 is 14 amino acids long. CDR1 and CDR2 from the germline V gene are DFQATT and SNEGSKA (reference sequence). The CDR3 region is CSAHRMEVGDEQYF. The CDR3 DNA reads TGCAGTGCACACCGCATGGAGGTTGGAGACGAGCAGTACTTC.

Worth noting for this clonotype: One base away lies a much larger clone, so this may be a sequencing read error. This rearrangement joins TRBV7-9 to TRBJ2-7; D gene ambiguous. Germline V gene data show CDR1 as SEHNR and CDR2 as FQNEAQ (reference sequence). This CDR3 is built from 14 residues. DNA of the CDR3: TGTGCCAGCAGCTCCAGCCTAAGATTTCACGAGCGGTACTTC. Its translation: CASSSSLRFHERYF.

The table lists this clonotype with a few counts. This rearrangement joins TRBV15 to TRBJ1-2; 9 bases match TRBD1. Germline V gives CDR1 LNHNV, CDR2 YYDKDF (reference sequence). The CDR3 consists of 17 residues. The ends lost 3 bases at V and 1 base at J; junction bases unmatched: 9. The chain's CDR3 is CATSSLAEGQGNYGYTF. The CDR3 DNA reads TGTGCCACCAGCAGCCTCGCGGAGGGACAGGGTAACTATGGCTACACCTTC.

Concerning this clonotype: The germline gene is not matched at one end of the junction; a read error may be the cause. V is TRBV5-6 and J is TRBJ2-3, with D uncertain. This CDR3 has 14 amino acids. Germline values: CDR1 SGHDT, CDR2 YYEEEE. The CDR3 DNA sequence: TGTGCCAGCAGCTTGAAGCTCGACACAGTTACGCATTATTTT. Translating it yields CASSLKLDTVTHYF.

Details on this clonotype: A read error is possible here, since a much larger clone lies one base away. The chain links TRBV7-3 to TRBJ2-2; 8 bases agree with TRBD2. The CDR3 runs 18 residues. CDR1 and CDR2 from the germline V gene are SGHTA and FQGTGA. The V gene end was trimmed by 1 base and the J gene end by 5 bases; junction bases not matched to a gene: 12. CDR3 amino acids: CASSLSPTNGRETGELFF. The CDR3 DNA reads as TGTGCCAGCAGCTTAAGCCCAACTAACGGGAGGGAAACCGGGGAGCTGTTTTTT.

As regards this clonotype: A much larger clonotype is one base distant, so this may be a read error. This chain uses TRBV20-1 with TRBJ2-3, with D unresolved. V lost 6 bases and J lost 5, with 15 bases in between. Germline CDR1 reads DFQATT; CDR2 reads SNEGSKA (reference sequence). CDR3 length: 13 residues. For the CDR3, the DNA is TGCAGTGCCCAGGCGAGGACGGGAGATACGCAGTATTTT. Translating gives CSAQARTGDTQYF.

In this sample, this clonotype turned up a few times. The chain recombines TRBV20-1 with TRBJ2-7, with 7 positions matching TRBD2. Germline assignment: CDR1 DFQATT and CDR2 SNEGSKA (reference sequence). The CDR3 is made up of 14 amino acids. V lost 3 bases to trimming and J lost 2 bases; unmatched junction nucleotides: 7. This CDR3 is CSASLGLVPYEQYF. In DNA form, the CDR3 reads TGCAGTGCTAGTCTCGGACTAGTCCCCTACGAGCAGTACTTC.

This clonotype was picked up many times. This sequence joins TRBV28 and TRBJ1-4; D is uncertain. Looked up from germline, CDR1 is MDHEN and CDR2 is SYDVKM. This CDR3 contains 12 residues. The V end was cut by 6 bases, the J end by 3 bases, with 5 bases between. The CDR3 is CASRRPNEKLFF. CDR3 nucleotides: TGTGCCAGCAGACGGCCTAATGAAAAACTGTTTTTT.

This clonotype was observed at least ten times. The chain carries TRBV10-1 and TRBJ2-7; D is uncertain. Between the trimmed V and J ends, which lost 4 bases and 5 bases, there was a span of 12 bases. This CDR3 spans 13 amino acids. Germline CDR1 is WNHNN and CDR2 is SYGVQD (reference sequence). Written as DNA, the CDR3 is TGCGCCAGCAGTGTAGGCTACATCGACGAGCAGTACTTC. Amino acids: CASSVGYIDEQYF.